The text below deals with one T cell receptor (beta chain). No antigen is known for it. Base qualities are missing; no much larger clone stands one base away. The treatment or condition label here, explained by the study, means: 19 received Ad26.COV2.S at low or high dose, single or two shots; a few received placebo; per-sample allocation not given. Repertoires of vaccine and placebo recipients were sequenced from samples collected on day 63 after the first injection. Between 29 July and 7 August 2020, Cohort 1b enrolled 20 to 30 adults aged 18-55 years at one site in Boston, USA. Ad26.COV2.S was a replication-incompetent adenovirus type 26 vector that expressed a prefusion-stabilized SARS-CoV-2 spike protein derived from the original Wuhan strain. This sample is drawn from a study of Ad26.COV2.S vaccination and SARS-CoV-2 variants listed by TCRdb under 2021. For context, the study as a whole: Vaccine-arm donors came from COV1001, a multicentre, randomized, double-blind, placebo-controlled phase I-IIa trial of Ad26.COV2.S in healthy adults. Trial participants were randomized into five groups of five: low-dose or high-dose Ad26.COV2.S given once or twice, or placebo on both occasions. The TCR-sequenced set comprised about 32 samples: about 19 Ad26.COV2.S vaccine recipients, 5 placebo recipients and 8 SARS-CoV-2 convalescent individuals. TCRbeta repertoire sequencing was used to assess the specificity and breadth of SARS-CoV-2-reactive T cell receptors after Ad26.COV2.S vaccination. Blinding of investigators to trial group allocation was maintained during experiments and outcome assessment. Dosing of Ad26.COV2.S was intramuscular, at either 5x10^10 or 1x10^11 viral particles, delivered as one shot or as two shots spaced 56 days apart.

Findings and caveats that apply to the study as a whole: Comparing responses between vaccine doses or regimens was not something the study was powered to do. After vaccination, substantial breadth of spike-specific CD8+ and CD4+ T cell responses was reported. Non-spike TCR breadth was comparable between vaccine and placebo recipients, consistent with the vaccine containing only spike. The authors noted that the TCR breadth and depth analyses may have underestimated total T cell responses. Ad26.COV2.S recipients had higher spike-specific TCR breadth than placebo recipients (P = 0.0014).

In the germline V gene (reference sequence), CDR1 corresponds to SEHNR and CDR2 to FQNEAQ. Inclusive of the bounding cysteine and phenylalanine, the CDR3 is 14 residues long. The entry retains the CDR3 DNA only, 42 bases that are in frame from base 1. Trimming removed 4 bases from V and 7 bases from J; the gene matches leave 8 bases unexplained. The immunoSEQ Assay was the method used to sequence TCRbeta CDR3 regions. After extraction, genomic DNA underwent amplification by bias-controlled multiplex PCR, followed by high-throughput sequencing. The source study handled its data this way. To quantify the absolute abundance of every unique TCRbeta CDR3 region, sequences were collapsed and filtered. T cell fraction was estimated by normalization of TCRbeta template counts to usable DNA, with usable DNA being measured through amplification of reference genes present in all nucleated cells. Repertoire TCRs were annotated as SARS-CoV-2-specific by exact matching of V gene, CDR3 amino acid sequence and J gene to a known reactive TCR set. The reference SARS-CoV-2 TCR set came from MIRA and was filtered for enrichment in COVID-19-positive ImmuneCODE repertoires, removing public or cross-reactive TCRs. Using the MIRA antigens, annotated TCRs were further analysed by specific ORF or by position within an ORF. Breadth was defined as the number of annotated unique rearrangements divided by the total number of unique productive rearrangements, and depth was defined as the summed frequency of the annotated unique rearrangements. Two-sided Wilcoxon rank-sum tests were applied when comparing TCR breadth between groups. TCRdb mirrors the immuneACCESS table, restricted to in-frame sequences. Some clones are absent from its copies; in checked studies, under half trace to an unresolved V gene, and the reason for the others is unknown. V and J calls and clone size are given by that table; D and trimming were obtained from the DNA. The sample table shows fewer than 900,000 clones, and more than 70% are seen once. Jointly, the top ten make up roughly 1.5% of the sample.

This receptor was taken from a person between 18 and 65 years old who received the Ad26.COV2.S COVID-19 vaccine or a placebo. The sample here was peripheral blood, taken in a trial of Ad26.COV2.S vaccine versus placebo. Here the chain combines TRBV7-9 and TRBJ2-7; the central 9 bases match TRBD2. The CDR3 in this case is CASSSGTSRREQYF. The sequenced DNA is TGTGCCAGCAGCTCCGGGACTAGCCGCAGGGAGCAGTACTTC. The full variable domain, completed from the reference TRBV7-9 and TRBJ2-7 proteins outside the CDR3, reads DTGVSQNPRHKITKRGQNVTFRCDPISEHNRLYWYRQTLGQGPEFLTYFQNEAQLEKSRLLSDRFSAERPKGSFSTLEIQRTEQGDSAMYLCASSSGTSRREQYFGPGTRLTVT.